The T cell receptor beta chain under discussion was sequenced for a study of T-cell reconstitution after alpha-beta-depleted transplantation in children (dated by TCRdb to about 2016). At the level of the whole study: Using TCR repertoire profiling, the study followed T-cell immune reconstitution in a quantitative way in children after TCRalphabeta/CD19-depleted allogeneic hematopoietic cell transplantation.

The full study reports these points: Over subsequent months, a decline in hyperexpanded clone frequencies was noted, and after one year, T-cell counts and TCRbeta diversity were mostly ascribed to newly produced T cells. Apparently early alphabetaT-cell count recovery about two months after transplant reportedly relied on only several hundred rapidly expanded clones derived from non-depleted graft cells. In some patients, high TCRbeta diversity at day 60 was attributed to recipient T cells and intrathymic progenitors that had survived conditioning.

The CDR3 runs 15 residues from the cysteine to the phenylalanine. The DNA shown is the 45-base CDR3, in frame from base 1. In the paper's terms, the treatment or condition label means: allogeneic hematopoietic cell transplantation with graft depleted of TCRalphabeta T cells and CD19 B cells. Transplant recipients were children who received TCRalphabeta/CD19-depleted allogeneic hematopoietic cell grafts. This clonotype has a count of ten or more. Its antigen has not been determined. There are no base qualities to consult, and no much larger clone falls within one base. Library generation was performed with PCR. The instrument was an Illumina HiSeq 2500. TCR libraries were prepared with molecular barcoding, using unique molecular identifiers to normalize TCRbeta repertoire quantification. TCRdb passed the public sequencing reads through fastp at Q25 and MiXCR, retaining productive beta sequences. Rows merge per CDR3 protein into single entries with the most common DNA and genes. This sample has fewer than 350,000 distinct CDR3 sequences in its table, and approximately 10% of those were observed once. Jointly, the top ten make up about a quarter of the sample.

Sequencing used peripheral blood, obtained 180 days after TCRalphabeta/CD19-depleted stem cell transplant. The receptor's source is a male patient between 2 and 10 years old who had a stem cell transplant for chronic granulomatous disease, so the T cells may come from the graft donor. The sequence links TRBV21-1 to TRBJ2-5; whether TRBD2, the table's D call, matches the DNA was not checked. TRBV21-1 is a known pseudogene. The CDR3 corresponds to CASSSRGLSQETQYF. The nucleotide sequence is given as TGTGCCAGCAGTTCCCGGGGACTATCCCAAGAGACCCAGTACTTC.